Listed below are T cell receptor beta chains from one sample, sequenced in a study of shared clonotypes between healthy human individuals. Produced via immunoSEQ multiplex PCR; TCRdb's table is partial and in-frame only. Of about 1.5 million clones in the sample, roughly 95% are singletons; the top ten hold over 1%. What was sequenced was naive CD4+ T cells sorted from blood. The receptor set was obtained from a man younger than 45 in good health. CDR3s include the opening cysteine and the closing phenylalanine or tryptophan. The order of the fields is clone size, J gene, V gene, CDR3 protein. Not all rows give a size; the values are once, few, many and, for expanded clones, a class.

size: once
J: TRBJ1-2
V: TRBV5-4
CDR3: CASSSLNEGSPYGYTF

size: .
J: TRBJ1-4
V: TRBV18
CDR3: CASSPGYVNEKLFF

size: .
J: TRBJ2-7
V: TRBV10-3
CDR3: CAIRGTSGSSYEQYF

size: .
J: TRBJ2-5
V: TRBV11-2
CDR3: CASSLVRLPPPVPQYF

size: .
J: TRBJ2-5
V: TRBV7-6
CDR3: CASSRYGLAGEETQYF

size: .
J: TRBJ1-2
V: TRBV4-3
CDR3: CASSQRRAGIGYGYTF

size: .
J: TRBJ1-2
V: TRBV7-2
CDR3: CASSLESGSVYGYTF

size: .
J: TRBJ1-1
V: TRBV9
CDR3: CASSIQGNTEAFF

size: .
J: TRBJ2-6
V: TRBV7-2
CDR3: CASSSNRRLANSGANVLTF

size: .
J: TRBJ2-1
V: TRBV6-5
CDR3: CASRASGGGNEQFF

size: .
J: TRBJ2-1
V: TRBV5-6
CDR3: CASSVDRGREVEQFF

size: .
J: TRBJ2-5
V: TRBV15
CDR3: CATSRLDARTQYF

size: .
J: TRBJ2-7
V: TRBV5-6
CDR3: CASSLRAGEQYF

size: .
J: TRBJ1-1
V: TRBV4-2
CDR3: CASSQDPEPTEAFF

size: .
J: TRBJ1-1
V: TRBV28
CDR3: CASSLLLPETEVNTEAFF

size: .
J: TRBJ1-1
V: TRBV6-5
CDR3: CASTATDPLAEAFF

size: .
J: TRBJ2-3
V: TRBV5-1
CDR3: CASSLVVSTDTQYF

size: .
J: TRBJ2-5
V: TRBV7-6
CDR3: CASIETQYF

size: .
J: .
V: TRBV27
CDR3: CASSRSGLYEQYF

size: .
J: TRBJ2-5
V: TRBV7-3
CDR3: CASSLGQGAVETQYF

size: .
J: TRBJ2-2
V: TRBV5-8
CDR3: CASSPYGELFF

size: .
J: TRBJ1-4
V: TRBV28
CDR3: CASSLGDRGLNEKLFF

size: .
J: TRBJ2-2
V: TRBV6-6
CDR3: CASSYSGGVNTGELFF

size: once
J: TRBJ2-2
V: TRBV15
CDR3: CATSRVNGELFF

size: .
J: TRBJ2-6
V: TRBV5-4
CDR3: CASSSNLISGANVLTF

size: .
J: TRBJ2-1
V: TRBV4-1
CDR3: CASSQDEGYEQFF

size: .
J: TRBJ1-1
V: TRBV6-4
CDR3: CASRQTGPNGEAFF

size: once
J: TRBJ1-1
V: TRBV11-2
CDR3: CASSKQHAMNTEAFF

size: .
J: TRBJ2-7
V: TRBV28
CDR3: CASSSSDVSYEQYF

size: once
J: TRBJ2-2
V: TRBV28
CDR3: CASKRFGGRLPGELFF

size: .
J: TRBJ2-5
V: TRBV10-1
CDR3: CASSIGQGAETQYF

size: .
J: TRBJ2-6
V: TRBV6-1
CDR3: CASTLSGANVLTF

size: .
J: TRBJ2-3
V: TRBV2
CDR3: CASSGLAVADTQYF

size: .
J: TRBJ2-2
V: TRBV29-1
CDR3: CSAMTGPNTGELFF

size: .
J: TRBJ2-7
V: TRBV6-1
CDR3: CASSQLPGQNYEQYF

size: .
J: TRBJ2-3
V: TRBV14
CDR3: CASSQVRFGAYDTDTQYF

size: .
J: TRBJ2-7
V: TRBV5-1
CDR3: CASSFGPEGAYEQYF

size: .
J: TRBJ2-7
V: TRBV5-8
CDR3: CASLASHF

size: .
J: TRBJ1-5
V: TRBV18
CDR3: CASSTGGANQPQHF

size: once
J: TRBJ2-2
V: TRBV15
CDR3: CATSRDRGQGGGELFF

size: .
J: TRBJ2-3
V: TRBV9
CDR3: CASSVDGATDTQYF

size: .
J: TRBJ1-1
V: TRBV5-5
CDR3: CASSFGKNTEAFF

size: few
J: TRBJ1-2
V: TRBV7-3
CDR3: CASSPGAQLNYGYTF

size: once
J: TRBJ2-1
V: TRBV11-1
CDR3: CASRGTASGVPNSYNEQFF

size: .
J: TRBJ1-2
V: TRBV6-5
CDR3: CASRFQGADYGYTF

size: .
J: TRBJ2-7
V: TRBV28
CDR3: CASNPGQTYEQYF

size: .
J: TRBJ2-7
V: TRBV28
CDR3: CASGQVGQGYEQYF

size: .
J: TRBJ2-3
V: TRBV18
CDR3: CASSSATGTDTQYF

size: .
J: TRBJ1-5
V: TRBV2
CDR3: CASSVNPPAPQHF

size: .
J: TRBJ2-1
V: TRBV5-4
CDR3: CASSLGWQRSEQFF

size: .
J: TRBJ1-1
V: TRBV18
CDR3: CASSPGGNTEAFF

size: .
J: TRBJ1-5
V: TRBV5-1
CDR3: CANPTRGSNQPQHF

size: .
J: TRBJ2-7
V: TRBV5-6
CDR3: CASSLTSGLHTYEQYF

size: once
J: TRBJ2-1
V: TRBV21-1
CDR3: CASSKKGAVGGSSYNEQFF

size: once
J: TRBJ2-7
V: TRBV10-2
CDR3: CASRTPGASSYEQYF

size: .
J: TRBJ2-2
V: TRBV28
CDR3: CASTSDLPYTGELFF

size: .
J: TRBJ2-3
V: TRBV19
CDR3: CASSTGLADTDTQYF

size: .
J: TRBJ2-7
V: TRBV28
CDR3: CASSLVKTSYEQYF